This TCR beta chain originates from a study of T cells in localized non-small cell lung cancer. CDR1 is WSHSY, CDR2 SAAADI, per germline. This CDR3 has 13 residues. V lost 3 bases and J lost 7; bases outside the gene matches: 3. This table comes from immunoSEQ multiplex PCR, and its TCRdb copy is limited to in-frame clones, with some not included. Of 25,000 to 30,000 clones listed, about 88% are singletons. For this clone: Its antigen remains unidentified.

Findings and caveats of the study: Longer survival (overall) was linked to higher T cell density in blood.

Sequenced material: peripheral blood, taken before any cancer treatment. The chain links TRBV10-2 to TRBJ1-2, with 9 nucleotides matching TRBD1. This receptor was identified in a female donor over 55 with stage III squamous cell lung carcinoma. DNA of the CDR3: TGCGCCAGCAGTGAAAACAGGGGGCCTGGCTACACCTTC. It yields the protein CASSENRGPGYTF.